A single sample is the source of the 28 T cell receptor beta chains below, sequenced in a study of human T cells and chemical hapten exposure. Stated time point: healthy volunteer bleed at 6 weeks. Extraction of total RNA was performed on unfractionated whole blood. TCRdb analysed the RACE reads with MiXCR anew, one entry per CDR3 protein. The repertoire has approximately 84,000 distinct CDR3 sequences, 8.6% of them found once; the top ten carry under 2%. Specimen: whole blood. The receptor set was obtained from a male donor in good health. Some clones in this sample may be carry-over from other donors' samples.

Only a few counts were recorded for this clonotype. The chain uses TRBV29-1 and TRBJ1-5; D gene unclear. V was clipped by 6 bases and J by 0 bases, with 9 bases between them. The V gene's germline CDR1 is SQVTM and CDR2 ANQGSEA. CDR3 length: 13 residues. The CDR3 protein is CSVGMNSNQPQHF. The CDR3 region has the DNA TGCAGCGTCGGAATGAATAGCAATCAGCCCCAGCATTTT.

J is TRBJ1-1 and V is TRBV10-2, with unresolved D. The germline CDR1 and CDR2 sequences are WSHSY and SAAADI. The CDR3 runs 13 residues. V lost 4 bases to trimming and J lost 6 bases, with 12 bases between them. The CDR3 bases are TGCGCCAGCAGTGTTAACACTATCGCTGAAGCTTTCTTT. Its protein is CASSVNTIAEAFF.

This sequence joins TRBV18 and TRBJ1-1; 9 nucleotides match TRBD1. The CDR3 contains 17 residues. Trimming at V came to 3 bases and at J to 1 base, leaving 9 bases not matched to a gene. Germline CDR1 KGHSH, CDR2 LQKENI. CDR3 nucleotides: TGTGCCAGCTCACCTAACCGGGACAGGGTACCGAACACTGAAGCTTTCTTT. It translates to CASSPNRDRVPNTEAFF.

The DNA for the CDR3 is TGTGCCAGCAGCTACGGCAGGGCCCCTAACTATGGCTACACCTTC. Translating gives CASSYGRAPNYGYTF. This chain joins TRBV13 and TRBJ1-2, with D maybe TRBD1 (5 bases). The germline gives CDR1 PRHDT, CDR2 FYEKMQ (reference sequence). The CDR3 consists of 15 residues. The V end lost 4 bases, the J end lost 0 bases, and 12 bases lay between the germline ends. The variable domain in full, with the rest retrieved from reference TRBV13 and TRBJ1-2, is AAGVIQSPRHLIKEKRETATLKCYPIPRHDTVYWYQQGPGQDPQFLISFYEKMQSDKGSIPDRFSAQQFSDYHSELNMSSLELGDSALYFCASSYGRAPNYGYTFGSGTRLTVV.

The rearrangement joins TRBV20-1 to TRBJ2-1; no clear D gene. CDR3 length: 14 residues. Trimming removed 3 bases at V and 3 bases at J, with 12 bases between. The V gene's germline CDR1 is DFQATT and CDR2 SNEGSKA (reference sequence). The CDR3 region is CSASAIPRYNEQFF. The CDR3 nucleotides read TGCAGTGCTAGTGCCATCCCTCGCTACAATGAGCAGTTCTTC.

Turning to this clonotype: A junction boundary mismatches the germline segment, possibly from a read error. The genes are TRBV14 and TRBJ1-1; D is unclear. CDR3 length equals 11 residues. Germline V gene lookup returns CDR1 SGHDN and CDR2 FVKESK. The CDR3 is CASSHNTEALF. The DNA of the CDR3 is TGTGCCAGCAGCCATAACACTGAAGCTCTCTTT.

This clonotype turned up a few times. The chain is built from TRBV21-1 and TRBJ2-1. TRBV21-1 is termed a pseudogene. The CDR3 contains 14 residues. The CDR3 DNA is TGTGCCAGATATTTAGGTTCTCGGGACAATGAGCAGTTCTTC. This codes for CARYLGSRDNEQFF.

This clonotype was recorded many times. The V call is TRBV29-1, the J call TRBJ2-7; D ambiguous. V dropped 4 bases and J dropped 3 bases, with 19 bases sitting between them. This CDR3 is built from 15 residues. From germline, CDR1 is SQVTM and CDR2 ANQGSEA. The CDR3 loop is CSVVSTARNSYEQYF. DNA of the CDR3: TGCAGCGTTGTAAGTACAGCGAGGAACAGCTACGAGCAGTACTTC.

The J gene is TRBJ2-7, the V gene TRBV4-2; 9 nucleotides agree with TRBD2. Trimming cost V 1 base and J 0 bases; bases outside gene matches: 1. This CDR3 is 15 amino acids long. Germline assignment: CDR1 LGHNA and CDR2 YNFKEQ. In nucleotides, the CDR3 is TGTGCCAGCAGCCAAGGGACTAGCGACTCCTACGAGCAGTACTTC. This codes for CASSQGTSDSYEQYF.

This clonotype was counted only a few times. This sequence joins TRBV6-5 and TRBJ2-7, with D possibly TRBD1 on 5 matching bases. The CDR3 is 16 residues long. V was cut by 2 bases and J by 2 bases, with 16 bases left in between. Germline V CDR1 and CDR2: MNHEY, SVGAGI. The CDR3 DNA follows: TGTGCCAGCAGTTACGGGCAGGGTGAATTCACCTACGAGCAGTACTTC. This codes for CASSYGQGEFTYEQYF.

This clonotype was picked up a small number of times. The V and J genes are TRBV5-6 and TRBJ1-1; 7 bases are a match to TRBD1. V shed 0 bases, J shed 0 bases, and the junction held 8 bases outside the gene matches. Germline CDR1 is SGHDT and CDR2 is YYEEEE. The CDR3 covers 17 residues. CDR3 amino acids: CASSLARGGWMNTEAFF. The CDR3 DNA reads TGTGCCAGCAGCTTGGCCCGAGGGGGCTGGATGAACACTGAAGCTTTCTTT.

This clonotype was seen only a few times. The gene calls are TRBV27 and TRBJ1-6; D remains ambiguous. Germline-derived CDR1 and CDR2 are MNHEY and SMNVEV (reference sequence). Deletions cut 4 bases from V and 0 bases from J, with 13 bases between. The length of the CDR3 is 17 residues. For the CDR3, the DNA is TGTGCCAGCAGTTACGGCATGGGGAGCTCCTATAATTCACCCCTCCACTTT. Protein sequence: CASSYGMGSSYNSPLHF.

Ten or more counts support this clonotype. The V call is TRBV5-6, the J call TRBJ1-2; 7 bases match TRBD1. Trimming at V came to 1 base and at J to 1 base, leaving 1 base not matched to a gene. Germline V CDR1 and CDR2: SGHDT, YYEEEE. The CDR3 runs 14 residues. CDR3: CASSLQGDNYGYTF. CDR3 DNA: TGTGCCAGCAGCTTGCAGGGGGATAACTATGGCTACACCTTC.

The CDR3 DNA is TGTGCCAGCAGTGAAGAGGAGTTCGGGGCCAACGTCCTGACTTTC. It is translated as CASSEEEFGANVLTF. The chain joins TRBV6-1 to TRBJ2-6; no firm D call. The CDR3 is made up of 15 amino acids. With 1 base removed from V and 4 bases from J, the gap between germline ends came to 8 bases. The germline gives CDR1 MNHNS, CDR2 SASEGT.

The chain joins TRBV20-1 to TRBJ2-7, with D perhaps TRBD1 or TRBD2 (7 bases each). This CDR3 is built from 17 residues. The germline gives CDR1 DFQATT, CDR2 SNEGSKA (reference sequence). V shed 3 bases and J shed 1 base, with 22 bases lying between them. The CDR3 DNA is TGCAGTGCTAGGCAGGGAGGGGGCGCGGGATTGTCCTACGAGCAGTACTTC. This sequence encodes CSARQGGGAGLSYEQYF.

The chain has TRBV5-4 and TRBJ2-7; 11 bases agree with TRBD1. CDR1 and CDR2 (germline): SGHNT, YYREEE (reference sequence). V trimming: 4 bases; J trimming: 4 bases; junction bases outside the gene matches: 7. The CDR3 consists of 15 residues. Here the CDR3 reads CASSRVGTGGYEQYF. The CDR3, as DNA: TGTGCCAGCAGCCGAGTGGGGACAGGGGGGTACGAGCAGTACTTC.

In this sample, this clonotype turned up a few times. As DNA, the CDR3 is TGTGCCAGCAGTCGAGCGGGAGCGATAGATACGCAGTATTTT. Protein sequence: CASSRAGAIDTQYF. This rearrangement joins TRBV12-3 or TRBV12-4 to TRBJ2-3, with 8 bases identical to TRBD2. The CDR3 has 14 residues. The V and J ends lost 5 bases and 5 bases, in that order; junction bases with no gene match: 6.

This clonotype was seen a few times. CDR3 residues: CASSAFSALTGRIPNSPLHF. The CDR3 nucleotides are TGTGCCAGCAGTGCCTTTTCCGCCCTGACAGGACGGATACCTAATTCACCCCTCCACTTT. The chain couples TRBV6-1 to TRBJ1-6, with D perhaps TRBD1 (6 bases). CDR3 length equals 20 residues. Germline loops: CDR1 MNHNS, CDR2 SASEGT. Trimming cost V 4 bases and J 6 bases, with 28 bases left between them.

This clonotype was recorded many times. J is TRBJ1-5 and V is TRBV4-1; unclear D gene. The CDR3 is 14 residues long. CDR1 is MGHRA and CDR2 is YSYEKL in the germline V gene. Between the trimmed V and J ends, which lost 0 bases and 5 bases, there was a span of 8 bases. In DNA, the CDR3 is TGCGCCAGCAGCCAAGATCCCAGTTATCAGCCCCAGCATTTT. It specifies CASSQDPSYQPQHF.

This clonotype was recorded a few times. This chain links TRBV6-6 with TRBJ1-2, with 12 bases fitting TRBD1. V lost 5 bases, J lost 4 bases, and 5 bases stayed unmatched. CDR1 and CDR2 (germline): MNHNY, SVGAGI (reference sequence). The CDR3 covers 15 residues. The CDR3 protein is CASSDGTGGGYGYTF. In DNA, the CDR3 is TGTGCCAGCAGTGACGGGACAGGGGGCGGCTATGGCTACACCTTC.

This clonotype has ten or more counts. V gene TRBV29-1 combines with J gene TRBJ2-2, with D tentatively TRBD1 (6 bases). With 6 bases removed from V and 5 bases from J, the gap between germline ends came to 22 bases. The CDR3 is 16 residues long. CDR1 and CDR2 (germline): SQVTM, ANQGSEA. The CDR3 is CSVMLGDNKRTGELFF. Here the CDR3 DNA reads TGCAGCGTCATGCTCGGGGACAACAAGAGGACCGGGGAGCTGTTTTTT.

This clonotype was counted a few times. The chain employs TRBV10-2 and TRBJ1-6; D unresolved. This CDR3 has 14 residues. Germline CDR1 and CDR2: WSHSY and SAAADI. Trimming cost V 7 bases and J 0 bases, with 7 bases left between them. The CDR3 DNA reads as TGCGCCAGCACCTTCAGCTCCTATAATTCACCCCTCCACTTT. It translates to CASTFSSYNSPLHF.

This chain uses TRBV27 with TRBJ1-5, with no clear D. CDR1 MNHEY and CDR2 SMNVEV come from the germline V gene (reference sequence). The CDR3 consists of 17 residues. Trimming took 0 bases from V and 0 from J, leaving 12 bases between them. In DNA, the CDR3 is TGTGCCAGCAGTTTATCGCAACCGGCTTATAGCAATCAGCCCCAGCATTTT. This translates into CASSLSQPAYSNQPQHF.

The table lists this clonotype with a few counts. The J gene is TRBJ2-7, the V gene TRBV3-1, with TRBD2 matching over 8 bases. J lost 7 bases, V lost 2 bases, and 13 bases had no gene match. CDR1 is LGHDT, CDR2 YNNKEL, per germline (reference sequence). The CDR3 length is 16 residues. This CDR3 is CASSQSSAGEGSEQYF. The CDR3 nucleotides read TGTGCCAGCAGCCAATCCTCAGCGGGAGAGGGATCTGAGCAGTACTTC.

The V gene is TRBV15, the J gene TRBJ1-5; a possible D gene is TRBD1 (5 bases). Per germline, CDR1 LNHNV and CDR2 YYDKDF (reference sequence). The CDR3 extends over 17 amino acids. V was pared by 3 bases and J by 1 base, with 16 bases between. DNA of the CDR3: TGTGCCACCAGCAGCGGGTCGCAGGGAGGGAGCAATCAGCCCCAGCATTTT. Amino acids: CATSSGSQGGSNQPQHF. The whole variable domain, remainder taken from reference TRBV15 and TRBJ1-5, is DAMVIQNPRYQVTQFGKPVTLSCSQTLNHNVMYWYQQKSSQAPKLLFHYYDKDFNNEADTPDNFQSRRPNTSFCFLDIRSPGLGDTAMYLCATSSGSQGGSNQPQHFGDGTRLSIL.

This clonotype occurred a few times. J is TRBJ2-1 and V is TRBV5-1, with no clear D. This CDR3 region has 15 residues. CDR1 and CDR2 (germline): SGHRS, YFSETQ. V dropped 4 bases and J dropped 0 bases, with 11 bases sitting between them. CDR3 nucleotides: TGCGCCAGCAGCCCCCTCAGTAGCTCCTACAATGAGCAGTTCTTC. Encoded protein: CASSPLSSSYNEQFF.

The chain uses TRBV7-9 and TRBJ2-6; D remains ambiguous. Germline lookup yields CDR1 SEHNR and CDR2 FQNEAQ (reference sequence). V dropped 3 bases and J dropped 4 bases, with 16 bases sitting between them. The CDR3 consists of 17 residues. As DNA, the CDR3 is TGTGCCAGCAGCTTTCCCCTGAATGCGGCCGGGGCCAACGTCCTGACTTTC. This encodes CASSFPLNAAGANVLTF.

There are a few counts of this clonotype. This chain connects TRBV5-5 to TRBJ1-5; the match to TRBD1 covers 7 bases. V was pared by 0 bases and J by 4 bases, with 16 bases of the junction left unmatched. Germline assignment: CDR1 SGHKS and CDR2 YYEKEE (reference sequence). The CDR3 has 19 residues. CDR3 nucleotides: TGTGCCAGCAGCTTGGAGGGGTACGGAGGGGGCTGGGGGAATCAGCCCCAGCATTTT. Encoded protein: CASSLEGYGGGWGNQPQHF.